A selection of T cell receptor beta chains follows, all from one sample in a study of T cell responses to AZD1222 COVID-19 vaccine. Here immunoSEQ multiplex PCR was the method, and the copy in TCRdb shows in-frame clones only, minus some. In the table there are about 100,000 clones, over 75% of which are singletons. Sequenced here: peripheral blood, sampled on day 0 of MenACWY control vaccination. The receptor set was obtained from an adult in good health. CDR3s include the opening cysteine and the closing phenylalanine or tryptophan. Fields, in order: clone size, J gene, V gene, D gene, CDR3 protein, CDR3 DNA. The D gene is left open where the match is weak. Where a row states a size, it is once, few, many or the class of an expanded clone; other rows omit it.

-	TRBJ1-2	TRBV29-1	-	CSVPDGPSGTYGYTF	TGCAGCGTCCCCGACGGACCCAGCGGAACTTATGGCTACACCTTC
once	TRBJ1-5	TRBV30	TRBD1	CAWSGGTGGQPQHF	TGTGCCTGGAGTGGGGGGACAGGGGGTCAGCCCCAGCATTTT
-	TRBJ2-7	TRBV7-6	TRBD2	CASSPTGRGSGYEQYF	TGTGCCAGCAGCCCCACCGGACGCGGGAGCGGGTACGAGCAGTACTTC
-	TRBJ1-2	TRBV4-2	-	CASSQGLMPGSYGYTF	TGTGCCAGCAGCCAGGGCCTGATGCCGGGATCCTATGGCTACACCTTC
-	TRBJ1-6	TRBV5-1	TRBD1	CASSLEGTGLSPLHF	TGCGCCAGCAGCTTGGAAGGGACAGGGCTTTCACCCCTCCACTTT
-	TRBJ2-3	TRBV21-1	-	CASRGRGPTDTQYF	TGTGCCAGCAGAGGAAGAGGGCCCACAGATACGCAGTATTTT
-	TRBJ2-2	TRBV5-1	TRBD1	CASSIRQGNTGELFF	TGCGCCAGCAGCATCCGACAGGGGAACACCGGGGAGCTGTTTTTT
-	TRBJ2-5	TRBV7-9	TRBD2	CASSSTSGAWETQYF	TGTGCCAGCAGCTCGACTAGCGGGGCATGGGAGACCCAGTACTTC
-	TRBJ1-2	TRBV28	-	CASSFRGQGDYGYTF	TGTGCCAGCAGTTTTCGGGGTCAGGGTGACTATGGCTACACCTTC
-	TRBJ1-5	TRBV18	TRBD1	CASSPPAGGHQPQHF	TGTGCCAGCTCCCCCCCCGCAGGGGGCCATCAGCCCCAGCATTTT
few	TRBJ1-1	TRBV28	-	CASSSRASPNTEAFF	TGTGCCAGCAGTTCCCGGGCGAGCCCGAACACTGAAGCTTTCTTT
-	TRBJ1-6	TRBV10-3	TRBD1	CAIRPGTGTSPLHF	TGTGCCATCAGACCCGGGACAGGGACTTCACCCCTCCACTTT
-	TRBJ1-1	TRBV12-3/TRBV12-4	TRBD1	CASRVQGAEAFF	TGTGCCTCCCGAGTCCAGGGGGCTGAAGCTTTCTTT
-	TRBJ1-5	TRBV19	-	CASTKNRGNGQPQHF	TGTGCCAGTACTAAGAATAGGGGGAACGGTCAGCCCCAGCATTTT
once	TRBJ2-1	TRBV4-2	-	CASSQQGTTYNEQFF	TGTGCCAGCAGCCAACAGGGAACAACCTACAATGAGCAGTTCTTC
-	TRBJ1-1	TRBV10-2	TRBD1	CASSEPGQGTTEAFF	TGCGCCAGCAGTGAGCCCGGACAGGGAACGACAGAAGCTTTCTTT
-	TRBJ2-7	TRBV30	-	CAWSVVKDEQYF	TGTGCCTGGAGTGTTGTGAAGGACGAGCAGTACTTC
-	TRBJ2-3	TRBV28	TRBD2	CASSLYWASGSTDTQYF	TGTGCCAGCAGTTTATATTGGGCTAGCGGATCCACAGATACGCAGTATTTT
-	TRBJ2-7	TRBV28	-	CASSLVRPYEQYF	TGTGCCAGCAGTTTAGTCCGACCCTACGAGCAGTACTTC
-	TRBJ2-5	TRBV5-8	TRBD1	CASSFTVGQGGETQYF	TGTGCCAGCAGCTTTACAGTCGGACAGGGAGGAGAGACCCAGTACTTC
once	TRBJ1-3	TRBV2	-	CASSDYFSGNTIYF	TGTGCCAGCTCCGATTATTTCTCTGGAAACACCATATATTTT
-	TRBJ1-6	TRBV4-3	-	CASSQDEVGSPLHF	TGCGCCAGCAGCCAAGATGAGGTCGGTTCACCCCTCCACTTT
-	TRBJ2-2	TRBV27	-	CASSLKGWHTGELFF	TGTGCCAGCAGTTTGAAAGGGTGGCACACCGGGGAGCTGTTTTTT
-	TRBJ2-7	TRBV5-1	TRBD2	CASSLGLAGGSSYEQYF	TGCGCCAGCAGCTTAGGACTAGCGGGAGGGTCTTCGTACGAGCAGTACTTC
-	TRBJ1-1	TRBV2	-	CASSATENTEAFF	TGTGCCAGCAGTGCTACAGAGAACACTGAAGCTTTCTTT
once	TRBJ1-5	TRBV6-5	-	CASSWKVGGPQHF	TGTGCCAGCAGTTGGAAGGTCGGGGGACCCCAGCATTTT
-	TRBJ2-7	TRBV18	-	CASSSSAGQMTEQYF	TGTGCCAGCTCATCCTCAGCGGGACAGATGACTGAGCAGTACTTC
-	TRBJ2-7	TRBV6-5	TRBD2	CACRLAGAVEQYF	TGTGCCTGTCGGCTGGCGGGAGCAGTCGAGCAGTACTTC
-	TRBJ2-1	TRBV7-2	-	CASSGRGGNEQFF	TGTGCCAGCAGCGGCAGGGGGGGAAATGAGCAGTTCTTC
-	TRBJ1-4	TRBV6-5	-	CASSFDSATNEKLFF	TGTGCCAGCAGTTTCGACAGTGCAACTAATGAAAAACTGTTTTTT
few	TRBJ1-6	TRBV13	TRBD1	CASGQDLLNSPLHF	TGTGCCAGCGGACAGGACCTCCTTAATTCACCCCTCCACTTT
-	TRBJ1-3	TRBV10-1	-	CASSTRRGSGNTIYF	TGCGCCAGCAGTACGAGACGGGGCTCTGGAAACACCATATATTTT